This T cell receptor (beta chain) was recovered during a study of cytomegalovirus exposure and HLA in healthy donors (TCRdb year 2017). Describing the broader study: According to an earlier analysis of a few hundred of the donors, some 170 million T cells yielded some 110 million unique TCR beta sequences and 276 Gb of sequence data. Around 330 gigabases of sequencing data and approximately 92 million unique TCR sequences made up an early release that covered over 550 HLA-typed donors. Among the approximately 420 genotyped donors, under 90% belonged to the genetic ancestry cluster associated with self-reported Caucasian donors. The aim of the study was to test whether cataloging public T cell receptors could identify signatures of past pathogen exposure. Using immunosequencing, the study profiled T cell repertoires from some 670 subjects and related those repertoires to cytomegalovirus serostatus. In addition to the first cohort of approximately 670 subjects, a separate validation cohort of 120 different subjects was used. To predict cytomegalovirus infection status, the study combined high-throughput TCR immunosequencing, statistical association of individual TCRs with disease status, and machine learning. To study patterns of TCR occurrence, a later analysis re-analyzed previously published TCR beta repertoires from 700 or so donors and added high-resolution HLA genotyping. Rather than drawing on any new phenotypic data, the later analysis identified candidate immune exposures from TCR beta sequences and the way those sequences occurred across donors. An earlier analysis of fewer than 750 of the donors used high-throughput TCR beta sequencing to judge whether each TCR beta V gene segment behaved as functional or pseudogenic. Donor age, sex, ethnicity and CMV serostatus were compiled alongside the repertoire data. A later genetic analysis used genome-wide SNP genotypes for about three fifths of the roughly 700 donors, treating that subset as a discovery cohort. All discovery cohort repertoires had been generated on a single sequencing platform. Both class I and class II loci were covered by HLA typing, at four-digit resolution. The number of donors typed differed by locus, with about 629-630 for A, B, C, DRB1 and DQB1, around 500 for DQA1, some 570 for DPA1, and 472 for DPB1. Roughly 5 DR-DQ haplotypes were handled as single units for association and clustering because linkage in the cohort was strong. Across around 400 genotyped donors of the cohort, an average of about 240,000 unique TCR beta nucleotide sequences per donor were sequenced, and approximately 17% of those sequences were non-productive. What the work shows at the level of the full study, not this receptor alone: The classifier was reported to diagnose cytomegalovirus status with high specificity and sensitivity in both the original cohort and the validation cohort. According to a later analysis, TCR association rates differed among HLA loci, with DRB1 alleles showing the most associated TCRs and HLA-C alleles showing the fewest. Immune exposure information for the cohort was limited to CMV serostatus. Correlated functional status among segregating V segments might reflect linkage disequilibrium, but an unknown experimental factor could not be ruled out. Compared with equally common non-associated chains, HLA-associated TCR beta chains in a later analysis were more clonally expanded and had lower generation probabilities. In a later genetic analysis, fewer N-insertions in productive TCRs were reported among donors in an Asian-associated ancestry cluster than the roughly 700-donor mean. The study listed 150 to 200 TCR beta chains as associated with cytomegalovirus. HLA typing was unavailable for some donors at each locus, so association tests used only the typed subset. In a later genetic analysis, a missense DCLRE1C variant was associated with V-gene and J-gene trimming of TCR beta chains, and the association was replicated in an independent cohort. Most TCR sequences were observed very rarely across donors, whereas some public TCRs were present in many individuals. Assigning TCR associations to individual alleles was difficult when HLA alleles, especially DR and DQ, strongly co-occurred. The earlier analysis of approximately 590 of the donors excluded roughly 17 rarely observed V segments, including chromosome 9 orphons, because counts were too low. A later analysis found that most CMV-associated TCR beta chains appeared HLA-restricted, with HLA associations seemingly driven largely by CMV exposure. A later analysis associated some 17,000 TCR beta sequences with specific HLA alleles at a false discovery rate of 0.05. In this cohort, only TCR beta chains were sequenced, and detectable features were limited by the absence of alpha or paired-chain data. A group of highly shared sequence variants was considered likely to be a technical artifact of the sequencing pipeline. Several of the top co-occurrence clusters appeared to be linked to parvovirus B19, influenza, CMV and Epstein-Barr virus, according to a later analysis. It was suggested by the authors that the approach could potentially be generalized to other disease states and immunological phenotypes. The 87-base-pair reads could not distinguish some IMGT-functional V segments, including TRBV6-2 and TRBV6-3, so those segments were excluded. An earlier analysis of approximately 570 of the donors showed that most TCR beta V segments appeared in productive rearrangements either about 87% or about 30% of the time, which broadly matched IMGT annotations. Roughly uniform sequencing depth across donors was assumed in presence/absence analyses, although this assumption may not hold. In vitro tests confirmed that a few of the cytomegalovirus-associated TCR beta chains recognize cytomegalovirus antigens. A further reported finding was that TCR beta sequences accurately predicted the HLA-A and HLA-B alleles for most subjects in the first cohort.

Comments on this clone: The antigen this receptor binds is unknown. Base qualities were left out, and no much larger clone turns up one base away.

The library came from the immunoSEQ multiplex PCR assay. The multiplex PCR relied on a mix of 60 forward primers for TCR Vbeta segments and 13 reverse primers for TCR Jbeta segments. The CDR3 region of rearranged TCR beta genes was amplified from genomic DNA with a multiplex PCR assay. On the Illumina HiSeq System, the amplified TCR beta libraries were sequenced as 87-base-pair reads. As for the authors' bioinformatics: In a later analysis, some 80 million unique TCR beta chains were counted across the roughly 670 repertoires, and some 10 million of these chains were shared by at least two donors. A nearest-neighbor algorithm error-corrected the raw reads and collapsed the reads into unique sequences, merging closely related sequences to remove PCR and sequencing errors. V, D and J gene segments were assigned by aligning CDR3 sequences to IMGT reference sequences. For a sequence to be retained, at least a six-nucleotide match to both a V gene segment and a J gene segment was required. Rearrangements were called productive when the CDR3 lacked stop codons and stayed in frame with V and J; all others were non-productive. Following IMGT convention, CDR3 was defined as the stretch from the second conserved V-encoded cysteine up to the conserved J-encoded phenylalanine. Sequences without an unambiguous match to a single V gene segment were excluded from the earlier analysis of over 500 of the donors. In an earlier analysis of roughly 600 of the donors, a V segment was called functional when productive rearrangements were above 56.7%, and segregating when the standard deviation between donors exceeded 5%. A statistical classification framework was built for diagnosing cytomegalovirus status from the catalog of TCR beta chain sequences. A later analysis assigned V and J genes by comparing TCR nucleotide sequences with IMGT/GENE-DB human TR gene sequences. Using the TCRdist pipeline, a later analysis assigned CDR3 sequences along with most-parsimonious VDJ recombination scenarios. In a later analysis, each TCR beta chain was defined by its CDR3 amino acid sequence together with its V-gene family, and reads without a unique V-gene family were excluded. In a later analysis, some 600 highly shared, low-generation-probability nucleotide sequences were removed to address suspected cross-contamination and a sequencing artifact. In a later analysis, a clonal expansion index was calculated for each public chain from normalized within-repertoire ranks of inferred template counts. Generation probabilities in a later analysis came from a VDJ recombination model fitted to out-of-frame rearrangements, and those results were checked against IGoR. In a later analysis, hypergeometric tests were used to score TCR-TCR, TCR-HLA and TCR-CMV co-occurrence, with a repertoire-size bias correction applied to TCR pairs. In a later analysis, false discovery rates were estimated by permuting HLA or CMV assignments 20 times. A later analysis grouped co-occurring TCRs with DBSCAN, adding TCRdist sequence similarity when clustering within HLA-allele-positive subsets. Repertoires with fewer than 30,000 or more than 120,000 public chains were left out of co-occurrence clustering, as were about 5 repertoires with anomalous nucleotide sharing. Sourced from immuneACCESS, this table was stored by TCRdb with only in-frame sequences that have V and J called. A share of the clones is absent; for the studies checked, an unresolved V gene accounts for under half, and the remainder has no known explanation. The V and J calls and clone size come from that table; D and trimming were worked out from the DNA. This sample lists some 160,000 clones; 78% were detected once. Together, the top ten hold 1.4% to 1.5% of the sample.

The cohort consisted of 600 or so healthy bone marrow donors. At the time of sampling, every cohort member was nominally healthy, though immune exposures that went unrecorded were likely present. The donor was CMV seronegative and was included in the group of several hundred seronegative cohort members. A peripheral blood sample was provided by each donor, and peripheral blood mononuclear cells were used for TCR beta sequencing. The Qiagen DNeasy Blood Extraction Kit was used to extract genomic DNA from the blood cell samples. The V and J ends are trimmed by 0 bases and 0 bases, leaving 6 bases between them. Its CDR3 holds 15 amino acids, cysteine through phenylalanine. Just the 45-base CDR3 DNA is kept, in frame starting at base 1. CDR1 and CDR2, looked up from the germline V gene (reference sequence), are MNHNY and SVGAGI.

The chain is encoded by TRBV6-6 joined to TRBJ1-3; no confident D gene assignment can be made. Sequencing used PBMCs. The receptor was derived from a male donor in good health and CMV-seronegative. The DNA sequence follows: TGTGCCAGCAGTTACTCTAGTAACTCTGGAAACACCATATATTTT. Translation gives CASSYSSNSGNTIYF.